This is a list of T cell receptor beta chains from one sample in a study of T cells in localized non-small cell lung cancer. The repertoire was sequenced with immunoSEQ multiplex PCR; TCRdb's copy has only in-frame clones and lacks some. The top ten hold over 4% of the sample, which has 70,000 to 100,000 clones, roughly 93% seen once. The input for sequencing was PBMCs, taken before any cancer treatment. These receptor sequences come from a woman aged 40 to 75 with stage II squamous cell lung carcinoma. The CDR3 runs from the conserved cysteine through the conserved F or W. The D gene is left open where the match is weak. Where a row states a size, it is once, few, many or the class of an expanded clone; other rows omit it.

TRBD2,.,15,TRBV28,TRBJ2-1,CASSIGLARANEQFF,TGTGCCAGCAGTATAGGACTAGCTCGCGCCAATGAGCAGTTCTTC
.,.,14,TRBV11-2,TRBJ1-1,CASSLESIGTEAFF,TGTGCCAGCAGCTTAGAATCGATCGGCACTGAAGCTTTCTTT
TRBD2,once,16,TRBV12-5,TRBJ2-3,CASGLASGGAPDTQYF,TGTGCTAGTGGTCTCGCTAGCGGGGGGGCTCCAGATACGCAGTATTTT
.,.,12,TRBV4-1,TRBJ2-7,CASSPSGFEQYF,TGCGCCAGCAGCCCCTCAGGGTTCGAGCAGTACTTC
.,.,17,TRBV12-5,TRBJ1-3,CASGSGVGQPSGNTIYF,TGTGCTAGTGGTTCGGGTGTAGGACAGCCCTCTGGAAACACCATATATTTT
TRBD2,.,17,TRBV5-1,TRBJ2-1,CASSLGTGTSGYNEQFF,TGCGCCAGCAGCCTGGGGACCGGGACTAGCGGGTACAATGAGCAGTTCTTC
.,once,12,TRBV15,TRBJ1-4,CATREGGEKLFF,TGTGCCACCCGGGAGGGTGGCGAAAAACTGTTTTTT
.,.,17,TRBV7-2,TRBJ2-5,CASSLKGGSGIRETQYF,TGTGCCAGCAGCTTAAAAGGGGGGTCAGGGATTCGTGAGACCCAGTACTTC
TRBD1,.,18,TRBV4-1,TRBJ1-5,CASSHQLGQELSNQPQHF,TGCGCCAGCAGCCACCAGCTGGGACAGGAGCTTAGCAATCAGCCCCAGCATTTT
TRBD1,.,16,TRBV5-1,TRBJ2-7,CASSLGGTGAAYEQYF,TGCGCCAGCAGCTTGGGAGGGACAGGGGCCGCCTACGAGCAGTACTTC
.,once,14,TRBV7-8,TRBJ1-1,CASSLGYANTEAFF,TGTGCCAGCAGCTTAGGTTACGCGAACACTGAAGCTTTCTTT
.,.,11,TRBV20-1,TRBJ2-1,CSARGVGEQFF,TGCAGTGCTAGAGGAGTTGGTGAGCAGTTCTTC
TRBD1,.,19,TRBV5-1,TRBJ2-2,CASSSDGLPDREGAGELFF,TGCGCCAGCAGCTCTGATGGCCTACCGGACAGGGAAGGGGCCGGGGAGCTGTTTTTT
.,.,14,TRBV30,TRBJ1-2,CAWILHGNPYGYTF,TGTGCCTGGATCTTACACGGAAACCCCTATGGCTACACCTTC
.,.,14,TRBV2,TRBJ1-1,CASRPLQGSTEAFF,TGTGCCAGCAGACCCCTTCAGGGGAGCACTGAAGCTTTCTTT
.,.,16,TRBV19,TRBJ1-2,CATYPSRNRDHYGYTF,TGTGCCACTTACCCTTCGCGGAACAGGGATCACTATGGCTACACCTTC
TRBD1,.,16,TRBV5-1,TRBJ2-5,CASSLGGRGKEETQYF,TGCGCCAGCAGCTTGGGAGGCAGGGGGAAAGAGGAGACCCAGTACTTC
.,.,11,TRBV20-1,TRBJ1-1,CSVDSATEAFF,TGCAGCGTTGACAGCGCCACTGAAGCTTTCTTT
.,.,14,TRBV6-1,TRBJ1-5,CASSSGASNQPQHF,TGTGCCAGCAGTTCGGGGGCGAGCAATCAGCCCCAGCATTTT
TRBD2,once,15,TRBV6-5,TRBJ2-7,CASSRKGLAGVEQYF,TGTGCCAGCAGCCGGAAGGGACTAGCGGGAGTCGAGCAGTACTTC
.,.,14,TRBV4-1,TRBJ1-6,CASSPDGRNSPLHF,TGCGCCAGCAGCCCGGACGGGAGGAATTCACCCCTCCACTTT
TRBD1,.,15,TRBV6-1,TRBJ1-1,CASSSSPGGNTEAFF,TGTGCCAGCAGTTCTTCCCCAGGGGGGAACACTGAAGCTTTCTTT
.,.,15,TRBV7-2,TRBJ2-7,CASRPGNAFSYEQYF,TGTGCCAGCCGACCGGGGAATGCCTTCTCCTACGAGCAGTACTTC
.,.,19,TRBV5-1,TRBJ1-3,CASSLDGGPKYLSGNTIYF,TGCGCCAGCAGCTTGGATGGGGGGCCGAAATACCTCTCTGGAAACACCATATATTTT
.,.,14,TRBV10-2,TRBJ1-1,CASRSGGQNTEAFF,TGCGCCAGCCGCAGCGGGGGGCAAAACACTGAAGCTTTCTTT
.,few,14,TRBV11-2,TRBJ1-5,CASSLSGAIQPQHF,TGTGCCAGCAGCTTATCAGGGGCAATTCAGCCCCAGCATTTT
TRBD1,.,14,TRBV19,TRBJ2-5,CASSTYRQGETQYF,TGTGCCAGTAGTACCTACCGACAGGGGGAGACCCAGTACTTC
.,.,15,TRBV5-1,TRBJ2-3,CASSFRAGDTDTQYF,TGCGCCAGCAGCTTTCGGGCAGGGGACACAGATACGCAGTATTTT
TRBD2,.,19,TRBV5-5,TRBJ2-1,CASSSPWGGGAVNYNEQFF,TGTGCCAGCAGCTCCCCGTGGGGCGGGGGGGCCGTTAACTACAATGAGCAGTTCTTC
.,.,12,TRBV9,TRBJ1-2,CASSRRLYGYTF,TGTGCCAGCAGCCGCCGACTCTATGGCTACACCTTC
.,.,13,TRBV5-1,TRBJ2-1,CASSLGRRNEQFF,TGCGCCAGCAGCTTGGGAAGGAGGAATGAGCAGTTCTTC
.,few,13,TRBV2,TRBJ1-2,CASTFDRNGGYTF,TGTGCCAGCACTTTCGACAGGAATGGCGGCTACACCTTC
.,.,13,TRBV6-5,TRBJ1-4,CASSYSGNEKLFF,TGTGCCAGCAGTTACTCGGGGAATGAAAAACTGTTTTTT
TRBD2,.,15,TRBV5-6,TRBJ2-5,CASSSRRGGMETQYF,TGTGCCAGCAGCTCCCGACGGGGGGGAATGGAGACCCAGTACTTC
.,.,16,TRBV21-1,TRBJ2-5,CASSKDGGRVTGTQYF,TGTGCCAGCAGCAAAGACGGGGGACGCGTGACGGGGACCCAGTACTTC
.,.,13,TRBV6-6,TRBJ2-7,CASSLEGQYEQYF,TGTGCCAGCAGTCTTGAAGGACAGTACGAGCAGTACTTC
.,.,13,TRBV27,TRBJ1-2,CASSLQGSYGYTF,TGTGCCAGCAGTTTGCAAGGTAGCTATGGCTACACCTTC
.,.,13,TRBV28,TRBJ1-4,CASSSTPPEKLFF,TGTGCCAGCAGCTCCACCCCGCCTGAAAAACTGTTTTTT
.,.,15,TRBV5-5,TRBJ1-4,CASSLVAQGREKLFF,TGTGCCAGCAGCTTGGTCGCACAAGGACGGGAAAAACTGTTTTTT
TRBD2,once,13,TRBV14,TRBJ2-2,CASSRTSVRELFF,TGTGCCAGCAGCCGGACTAGCGTCCGGGAGCTGTTTTTT
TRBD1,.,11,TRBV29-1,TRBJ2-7,CSVARQGEQYF,TGCAGCGTTGCGCGACAGGGTGAGCAGTACTTC
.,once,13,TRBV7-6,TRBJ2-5,CASSPKQKETQYF,TGTGCCAGCAGCCCCAAGCAGAAAGAGACCCAGTACTTC
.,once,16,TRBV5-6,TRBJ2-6,CASSWVGVAGANVLTF,TGTGCCAGCAGCTGGGTGGGTGTGGCTGGGGCCAACGTCCTGACTTTC